This T cell receptor (beta chain) was found in a study of blood T cell repertoires in COVID-19. Background on the study: The United States, Italy and Spain supplied acute and convalescent COVID-19 samples. T cells, B-cell-depleted T cells, or PBMCs supplied cDNA or gDNA.

The CDR3 runs 15 residues. From germline, CDR1 is SNHLY and CDR2 FYNNEI. Trimming took off 4 bases at V and 1 base at J, with 13 bases between the two ends. In the original processing: Amplification of reference gene primers provided the estimated nucleated cell counts. Produced via immunoSEQ multiplex PCR; TCRdb's table is partial and in-frame only. The DNA gave D and trimming, while V, J and clone size come from that table. In the table there are approximately 94,000 clones, roughly 88% of which are singletons. The material sequenced was peripheral blood. V and J are TRBV2 and TRBJ2-5; tentative D call: TRBD1 (5 bases). The receptor comes from a man aged 55-75 years with acute or convalescent COVID-19. The DNA of the CDR3 is TGTGCCAGCAGTGCCGCGTGGACATCCCAAGAGACCCAGTACTTC. This gives the protein CASSAAWTSQETQYF.